Given below is one T cell receptor (beta chain) in context. No antigen is known for it. HCMV-specific IgG was detected in serum with a commercial ELISA kit to determine HCMV serostatus. Peripheral blood mononuclear cells were isolated from blood by Ficoll density gradient centrifugation. There are 16 amino acids in the CDR3, from cysteine to phenylalanine inclusive. This entry has no DNA. CDR1 and CDR2 were assigned from the germline V gene as MNHEY and SVGEGT. This sample stems from a study of T cells expressing NK-cell markers (TCRdb year 2020). The study in broad terms: Eight or nine donors provided sorted CD3+CD56+NKG2C+, CD3+CD56+NKG2C- and CD3+CD56-NKG2C+ T-cell subsets, whose TCR beta-chain repertoires were profiled. Among the eight sequenced donors, seven were HCMV-seropositive and one was HCMV-seronegative. All eight donors whose samples were sequenced were randomly selected healthy volunteers, three of them men and five women. The libraries were sequenced on Illumina HiSeq 2000/2500, MiSeq or NextSeq, producing 2 x 150 bp reads.

Broad study findings and their caveats: It remained unclear whether the expanded NKG2C-expressing T cell clones were specific for HCMV antigens. For roughly six donors, the dominant CD3+CD56+NKG2C+ clonotypes were among the top 10 CD8+ clonotypes and accounted for 1.0-7.0% of CD8+ T cells. Those dominant clonotypes were again the most abundant among CD3+CD56-NKG2C+ cells in four donors, at roughly 28.3-60.1%.

TCRdb shows the sequencer as Illumina HiSeq 2000. TCR beta cDNA libraries were made by 5'RACE template switching that added a universal primer site and unique molecular identifiers. cDNA synthesis was primed from the TCR beta constant segment and was followed by two successive PCR amplification steps. Per the source publication's procedure: MIGEC handled demultiplexing of the reads and grouping by UMI, while MiTCR was used to assemble and quantify clonotypes. To exclude erroneous sequences, any TCR cDNA sequence not supported by at least two reads was discarded. The tcR package was used for downstream repertoire analysis, with clonotypes matched between fractions based on CDR3 nucleotide sequence plus V segment. Antigen specificity was annotated against VDJdb with VDJmatch, allowing one amino acid substitution in CDR3. TCRdb reprocessed the reads, so every CDR3 protein sequence counts as one entry and DNA is not shown. These V and J calls are TCRdb output, not the study's own analysis. This sample's clone table shows about 550,000 distinct CDR3 sequences. Roughly 3.4% of the sample goes to the ten largest clones.

Recombination connected TRBV6-2 or TRBV6-3 to TRBJ2-4; the D gene TCRdb calls, TRBD2, cannot be checked with no DNA. Sequenced sample: blood T cells: a sorted CD56 or NKG2C T cell subset, CD4+ or CD8+ T cells, or bulk PBMC T cells (not recorded which). This clonotype originated in a man between 18 and 29 years old in good health. Donor details come from another sample of the same person, matched by shared clones. The CDR3 here reads CASSQAEGGGVRIQYF.